This T cell receptor (beta chain) appears in the sequencing data of a study of PD-1 blockade in classical Hodgkin lymphoma. Overall study: The study gave patients nivolumab 3 mg/kg intravenously every 2 weeks.

Time point indicated: cycle 4 day 1 (C4D1), after 5 to 7 weeks of nivolumab. In every patient, relapse followed autologous stem cell transplantation, while exposure to brentuximab vedotin differed. With 5 bases removed from V and 4 bases from J, the gap between germline ends came to 14 bases. CDR1 is MNHEY and CDR2 is SMNVEV in the germline V gene (reference sequence). The CDR3 has 14 amino acids. Some clones are missing from TCRdb's copy, which holds only in-frame ones; the method was immunoSEQ multiplex PCR. The repertoire consists of roughly 6,900 clones, with 75% to 90% occurring once and the leading ten covering around two fifths.

The specimen comprised peripheral blood mononuclear cells (PBMCs), sampled before the fourth cycle of nivolumab. The chain recombines TRBV27 with TRBJ1-2; D possibly corresponds to TRBD1 (6 bases). The TCR comes from a human donor with classical Hodgkin lymphoma. In nucleotides, the CDR3 is TGTGCCAGCAGTAGGGGGGGCCTTCCCTATGGCTACACCTTC. It translates to CASSRGGLPYGYTF.